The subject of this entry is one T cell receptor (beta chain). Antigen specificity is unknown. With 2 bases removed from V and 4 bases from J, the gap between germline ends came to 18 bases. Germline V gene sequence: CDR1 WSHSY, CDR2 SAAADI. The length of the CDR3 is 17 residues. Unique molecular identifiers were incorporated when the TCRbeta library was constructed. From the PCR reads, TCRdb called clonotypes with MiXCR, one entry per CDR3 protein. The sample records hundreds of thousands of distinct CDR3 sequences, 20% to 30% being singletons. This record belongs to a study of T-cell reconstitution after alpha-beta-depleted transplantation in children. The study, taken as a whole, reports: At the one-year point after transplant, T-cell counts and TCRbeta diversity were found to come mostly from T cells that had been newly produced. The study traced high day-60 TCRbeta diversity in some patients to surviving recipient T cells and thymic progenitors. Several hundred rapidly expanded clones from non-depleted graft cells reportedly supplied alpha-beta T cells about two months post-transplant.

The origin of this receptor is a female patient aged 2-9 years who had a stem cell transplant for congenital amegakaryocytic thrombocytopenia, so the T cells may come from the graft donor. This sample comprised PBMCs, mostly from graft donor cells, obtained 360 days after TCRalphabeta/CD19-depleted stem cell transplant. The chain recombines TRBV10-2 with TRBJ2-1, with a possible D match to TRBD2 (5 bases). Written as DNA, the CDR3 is TGCGCCAGCAGTGAGGACCTTTGGACTTCTACTTACAATGAGCAGTTCTTC. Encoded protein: CASSEDLWTSTYNEQFF.